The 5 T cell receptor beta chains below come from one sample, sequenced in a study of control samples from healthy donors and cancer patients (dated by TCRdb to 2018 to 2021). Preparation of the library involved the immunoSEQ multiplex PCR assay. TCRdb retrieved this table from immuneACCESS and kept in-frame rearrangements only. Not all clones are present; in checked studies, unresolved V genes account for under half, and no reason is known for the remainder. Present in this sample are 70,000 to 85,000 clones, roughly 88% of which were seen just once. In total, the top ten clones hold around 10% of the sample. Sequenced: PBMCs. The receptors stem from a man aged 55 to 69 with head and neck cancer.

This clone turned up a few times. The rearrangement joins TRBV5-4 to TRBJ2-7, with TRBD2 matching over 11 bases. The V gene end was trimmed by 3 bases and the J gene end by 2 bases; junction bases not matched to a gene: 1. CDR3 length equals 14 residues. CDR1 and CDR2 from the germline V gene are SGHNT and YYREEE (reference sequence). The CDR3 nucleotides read TGTGCCAGCAGCTGGACTAGCGGGCCCTACGAGCAGTACTTC. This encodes CASSWTSGPYEQYF.

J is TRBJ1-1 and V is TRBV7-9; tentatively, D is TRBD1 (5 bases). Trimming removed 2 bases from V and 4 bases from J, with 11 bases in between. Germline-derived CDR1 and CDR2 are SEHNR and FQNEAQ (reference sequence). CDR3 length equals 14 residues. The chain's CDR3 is CASSLRAGGTEAFF. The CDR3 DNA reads TGTGCCAGCAGCTTAAGGGCGGGGGGCACTGAAGCTTTCTTT.

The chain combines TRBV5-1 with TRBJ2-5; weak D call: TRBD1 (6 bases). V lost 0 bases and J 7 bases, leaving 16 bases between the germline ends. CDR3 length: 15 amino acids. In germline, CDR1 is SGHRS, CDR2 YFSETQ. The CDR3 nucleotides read TGCGCCAGCAGCTTGGACAGGGAAGCTGATAGGACCCAGTACTTC. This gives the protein CASSLDREADRTQYF.

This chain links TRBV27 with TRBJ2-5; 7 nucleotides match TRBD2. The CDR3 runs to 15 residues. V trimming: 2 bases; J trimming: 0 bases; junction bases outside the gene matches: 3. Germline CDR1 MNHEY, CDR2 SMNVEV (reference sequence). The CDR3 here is CASSLRGEYQETQYF. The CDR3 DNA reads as TGTGCCAGCAGTTTACGGGGGGAGTACCAAGAGACCCAGTACTTC.

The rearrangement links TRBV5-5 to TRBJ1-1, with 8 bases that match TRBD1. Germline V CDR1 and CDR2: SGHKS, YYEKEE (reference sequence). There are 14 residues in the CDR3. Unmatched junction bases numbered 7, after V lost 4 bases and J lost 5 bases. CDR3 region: CASSGFTGGTEAFF. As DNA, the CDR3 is TGTGCCAGCAGCGGATTTACAGGGGGTACTGAAGCTTTCTTT.